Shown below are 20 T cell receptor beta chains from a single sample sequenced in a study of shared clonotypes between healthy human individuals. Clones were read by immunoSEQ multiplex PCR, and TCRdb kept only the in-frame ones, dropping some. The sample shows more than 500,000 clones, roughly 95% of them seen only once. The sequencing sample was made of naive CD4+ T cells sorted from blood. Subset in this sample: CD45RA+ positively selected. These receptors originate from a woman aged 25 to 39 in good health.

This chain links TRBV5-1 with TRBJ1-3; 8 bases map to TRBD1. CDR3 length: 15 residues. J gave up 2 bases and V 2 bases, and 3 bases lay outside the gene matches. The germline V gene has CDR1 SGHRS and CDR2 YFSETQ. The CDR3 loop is CASSLKQGAGNTIYF. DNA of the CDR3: TGCGCCAGCAGCTTAAAACAGGGGGCTGGAAACACCATATATTTT.

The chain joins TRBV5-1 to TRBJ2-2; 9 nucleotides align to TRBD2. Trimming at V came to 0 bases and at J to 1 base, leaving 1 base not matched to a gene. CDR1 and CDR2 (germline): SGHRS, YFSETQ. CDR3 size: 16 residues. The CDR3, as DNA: TGCGCCAGCAGCTTGGTGACTAGCGGGAACACCGGGGAGCTGTTTTTT. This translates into CASSLVTSGNTGELFF.

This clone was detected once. CDR3 nucleotide sequence: TGCAGCGTTGAAGATCCCCGTCCTGGCACTGAAGCTTTCTTT. It translates to CSVEDPRPGTEAFF. V and J are TRBV29-1 and TRBJ1-1; D unclear. Trimming shortened V by 0 bases and J by 4 bases, and 12 bases separated the two germline ends. The CDR3 totals 14 residues. The germline CDR1 and CDR2 sequences are SQVTM and ANQGSEA.

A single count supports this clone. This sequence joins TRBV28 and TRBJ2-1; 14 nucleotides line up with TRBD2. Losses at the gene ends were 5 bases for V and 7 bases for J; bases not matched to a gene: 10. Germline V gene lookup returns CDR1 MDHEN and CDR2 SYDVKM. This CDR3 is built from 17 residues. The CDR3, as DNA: TGTGCCAGCAGTAACCTGAGACTAGCGGGAGGGAGAAATGAGCAGTTCTTC. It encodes CASSNLRLAGGRNEQFF.

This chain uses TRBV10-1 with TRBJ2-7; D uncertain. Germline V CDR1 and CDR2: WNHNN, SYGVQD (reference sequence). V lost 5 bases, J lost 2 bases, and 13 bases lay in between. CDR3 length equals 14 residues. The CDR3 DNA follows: TGCGCCAGCAGTCCCTCAGGCCGGGCCTACGAGCAGTACTTC. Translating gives CASSPSGRAYEQYF.

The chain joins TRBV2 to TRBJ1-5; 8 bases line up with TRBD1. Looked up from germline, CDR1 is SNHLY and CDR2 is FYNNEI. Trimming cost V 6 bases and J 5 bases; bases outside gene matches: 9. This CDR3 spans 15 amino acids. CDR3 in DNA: TGTGCCAGCAGAGCCGGGACAGGCTGGGATCAGCCCCAGCATTTT. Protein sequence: CASRAGTGWDQPQHF.

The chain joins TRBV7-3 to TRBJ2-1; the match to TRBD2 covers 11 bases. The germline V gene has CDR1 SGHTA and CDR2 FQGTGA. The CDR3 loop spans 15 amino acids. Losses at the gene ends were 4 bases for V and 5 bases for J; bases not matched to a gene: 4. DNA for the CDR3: TGTGCCAGCAGCTCCGGGACTAGCGGAAACAATGAGCAGTTCTTC. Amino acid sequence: CASSSGTSGNNEQFF. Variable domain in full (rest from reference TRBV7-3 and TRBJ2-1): GAGVSQTPSNKVTEKGKYVELRCDPISGHTALYWYRQSLGQGPEFLIYFQGTGAADDSGLPNDRFFAVRPEGSVSTLKIQRTERGDSAVYLCASSSGTSGNNEQFFGPGTRLTVL.

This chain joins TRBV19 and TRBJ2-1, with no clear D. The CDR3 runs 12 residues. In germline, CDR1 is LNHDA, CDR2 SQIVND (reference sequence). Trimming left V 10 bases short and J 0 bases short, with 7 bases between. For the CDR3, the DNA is TGTGCCACGCACCGCTCCTACAATGAGCAGTTCTTC. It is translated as CATHRSYNEQFF.

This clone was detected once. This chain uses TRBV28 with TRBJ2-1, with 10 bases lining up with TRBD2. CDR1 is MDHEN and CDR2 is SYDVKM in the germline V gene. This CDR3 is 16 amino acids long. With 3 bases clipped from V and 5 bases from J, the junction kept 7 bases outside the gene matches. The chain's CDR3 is CASSLVGLARHNEQFF. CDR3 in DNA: TGTGCCAGCAGTTTGGTGGGACTAGCGAGACACAATGAGCAGTTCTTC.

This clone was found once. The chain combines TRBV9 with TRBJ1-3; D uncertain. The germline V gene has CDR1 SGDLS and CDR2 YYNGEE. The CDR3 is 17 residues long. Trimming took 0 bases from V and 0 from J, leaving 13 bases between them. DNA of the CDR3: TGTGCCAGCAGCGTAGGAAATAGGGAGTTCTCTGGAAACACCATATATTTT. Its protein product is CASSVGNREFSGNTIYF.

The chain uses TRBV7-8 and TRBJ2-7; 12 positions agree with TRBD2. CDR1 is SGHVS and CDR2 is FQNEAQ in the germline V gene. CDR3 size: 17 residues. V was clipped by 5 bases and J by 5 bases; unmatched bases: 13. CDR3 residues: CASSDLGLAGGWNEQYF. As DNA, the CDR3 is TGTGCCAGCAGCGATCTGGGGCTAGCGGGAGGGTGGAACGAGCAGTACTTC.

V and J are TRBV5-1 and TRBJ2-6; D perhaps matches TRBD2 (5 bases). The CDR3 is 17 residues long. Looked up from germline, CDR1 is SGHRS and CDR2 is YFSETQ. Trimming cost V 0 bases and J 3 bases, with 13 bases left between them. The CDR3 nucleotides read TGCGCCAGCAGCTTGGCCGCGGGCGTGGTTGGGGCCAACGTCCTGACTTTC. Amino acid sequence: CASSLAAGVVGANVLTF.

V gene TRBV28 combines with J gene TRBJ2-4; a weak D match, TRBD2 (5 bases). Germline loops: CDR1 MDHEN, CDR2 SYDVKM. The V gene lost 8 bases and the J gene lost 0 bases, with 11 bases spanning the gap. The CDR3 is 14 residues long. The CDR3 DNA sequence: TGTGCCAGCGCTAGACTACTAGCCAAAAACATTCAGTACTTC. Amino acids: CASARLLAKNIQYF.

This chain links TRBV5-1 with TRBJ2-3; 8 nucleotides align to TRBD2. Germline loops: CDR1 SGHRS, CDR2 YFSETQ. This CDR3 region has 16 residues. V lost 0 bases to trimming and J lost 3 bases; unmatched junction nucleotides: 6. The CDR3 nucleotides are TGCGCCAGCAGCTTGGCGGCAGCGGGAGTAACAGATACGCAGTATTTT. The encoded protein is CASSLAAAGVTDTQYF.

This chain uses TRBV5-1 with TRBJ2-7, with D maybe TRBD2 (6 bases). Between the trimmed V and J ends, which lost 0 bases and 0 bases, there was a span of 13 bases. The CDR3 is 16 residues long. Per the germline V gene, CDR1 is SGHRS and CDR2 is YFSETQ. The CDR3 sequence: CASSLAEAGDSYEQYF. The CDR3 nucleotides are TGCGCCAGCAGCTTGGCCGAAGCGGGTGACTCCTACGAGCAGTACTTC.

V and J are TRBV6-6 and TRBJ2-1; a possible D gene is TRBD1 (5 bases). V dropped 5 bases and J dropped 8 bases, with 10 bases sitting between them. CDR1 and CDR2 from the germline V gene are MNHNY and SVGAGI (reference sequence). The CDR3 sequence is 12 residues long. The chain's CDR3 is CASSPLGDEQFF. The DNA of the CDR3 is TGTGCCAGCAGTCCCCTAGGGGATGAGCAGTTCTTC.

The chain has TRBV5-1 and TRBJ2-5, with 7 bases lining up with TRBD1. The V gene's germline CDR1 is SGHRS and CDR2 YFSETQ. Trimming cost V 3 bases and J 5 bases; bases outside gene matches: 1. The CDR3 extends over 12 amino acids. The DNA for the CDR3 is TGCGCCAGCAGCTGGGGACAGGAGACCCAGTACTTC. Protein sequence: CASSWGQETQYF.

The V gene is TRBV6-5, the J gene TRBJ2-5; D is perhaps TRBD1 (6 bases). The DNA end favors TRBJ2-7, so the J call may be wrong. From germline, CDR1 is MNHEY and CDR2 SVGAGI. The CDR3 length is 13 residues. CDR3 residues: CASSYEGVYEQYF. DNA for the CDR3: TGTGCCAGCAGTTATGAGGGGGTCTACGAGCAGTACTTC.

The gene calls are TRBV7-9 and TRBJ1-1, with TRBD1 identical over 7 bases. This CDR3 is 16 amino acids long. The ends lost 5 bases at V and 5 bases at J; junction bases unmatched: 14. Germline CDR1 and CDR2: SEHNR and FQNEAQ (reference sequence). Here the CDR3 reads CASSPSWVGGRTEAFF. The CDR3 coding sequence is TGTGCCAGCAGCCCCTCGTGGGTAGGGGGCAGGACTGAAGCTTTCTTT.

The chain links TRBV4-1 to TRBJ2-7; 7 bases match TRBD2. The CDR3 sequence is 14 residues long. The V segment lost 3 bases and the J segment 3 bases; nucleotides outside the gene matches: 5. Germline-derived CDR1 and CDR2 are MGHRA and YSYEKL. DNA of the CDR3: TGCGCCAGCAGCCAGCGACAGCGGGACTACGAGCAGTACTTC. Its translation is CASSQRQRDYEQYF.